Shown below are 5 T cell receptor beta chains from a single sample sequenced in a study of early T cells in non-severe SARS-CoV-2 infection. TCRdb recomputed calls from the 5' RACE reads with MiXCR, one row per CDR3 protein. Of about 90,000 distinct CDR3 sequences in the sample, approximately 12% are singletons; the top ten hold around 4.8%. Material: whole blood, obtained at baseline. Receptor source: an adult who was a healthcare worker with PCR-confirmed SARS-CoV-2 infection or an uninfected control (not recorded which).

In this sample, this clonotype turned up many times. The chain has TRBV15 and TRBJ1-6, with 9 bases fitting TRBD1. Trimming removed 2 bases from V and 8 bases from J; junction bases left unmatched: 7. The CDR3 contains 16 residues. Germline V lookup: CDR1 LNHNV, CDR2 YYDKDF (reference sequence). Here the CDR3 reads CATSRRDRERDSPLHF. The CDR3 DNA reads TGTGCCACCAGCAGACGGGACAGGGAAAGGGATTCACCCCTCCACTTT.

This clonotype has only a few counts. The chain joins TRBV9 to TRBJ1-3; 10 nucleotides align to TRBD1. Unmatched junction bases numbered 11, after V lost 0 bases and J lost 2 bases. The CDR3 extends over 19 amino acids. Germline CDR1 reads SGDLS; CDR2 reads YYNGEE. This chain's CDR3 is CASSVEKGQGPSTGNTIYF. Here the CDR3 DNA reads TGTGCCAGCAGCGTAGAAAAGGGACAGGGGCCTTCAACTGGAAACACCATATATTTT.

This clonotype has a handful of counts. This chain joins TRBV6-1 and TRBJ2-7, with D possibly TRBD1 on 5 matching bases. The CDR3 totals 13 residues. Trimming removed 8 bases at V and 0 bases at J, with 11 bases between. From germline, CDR1 is MNHNS and CDR2 SASEGT. The CDR3 here is CASVGDSSYEQYF. The CDR3 DNA is TGTGCCAGCGTTGGTGACAGCTCCTACGAGCAGTACTTC.

The chain employs TRBV6-5 and TRBJ1-2, with 7 bases that match TRBD1. The CDR3 sequence is 15 residues long. Germline V gene lookup returns CDR1 MNHEY and CDR2 SVGAGI. V was clipped by 5 bases and J by 1 base; unmatched bases: 7. CDR3 nucleotide sequence: TGTGCCAGCAGTCGGCAGGGGGTATTTAACTATGGCTACACCTTC. Translating it yields CASSRQGVFNYGYTF.

This clonotype was seen a handful of times. The rearrangement joins TRBV12-3 or TRBV12-4 to TRBJ2-5; 12 bases map to TRBD2. The CDR3 totals 17 residues. V lost 3 bases, J lost 4 bases, and 9 bases stayed unmatched. CDR3: CASSLKASGRGGETQYF. The CDR3 DNA reads TGTGCCAGCAGTTTGAAGGCTAGCGGGAGGGGGGGAGAGACCCAGTACTTC.